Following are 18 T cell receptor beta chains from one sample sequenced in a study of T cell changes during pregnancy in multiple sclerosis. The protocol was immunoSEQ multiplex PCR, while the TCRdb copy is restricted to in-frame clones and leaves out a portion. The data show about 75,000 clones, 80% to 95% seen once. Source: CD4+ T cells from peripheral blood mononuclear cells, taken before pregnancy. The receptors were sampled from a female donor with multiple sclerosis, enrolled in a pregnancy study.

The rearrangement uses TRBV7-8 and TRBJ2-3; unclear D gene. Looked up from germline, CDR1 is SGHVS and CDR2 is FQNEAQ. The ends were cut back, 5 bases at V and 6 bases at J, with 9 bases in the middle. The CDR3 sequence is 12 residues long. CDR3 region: CASSPSSDTQYF. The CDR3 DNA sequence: TGTGCCAGCAGCCCTTCTTCGGATACGCAGTATTTT.

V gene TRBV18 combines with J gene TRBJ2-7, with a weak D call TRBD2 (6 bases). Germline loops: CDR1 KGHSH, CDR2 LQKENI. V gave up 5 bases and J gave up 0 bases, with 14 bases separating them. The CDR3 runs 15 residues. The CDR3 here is CASSGSGQYSYEQYF. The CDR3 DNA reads TGTGCCAGCTCAGGGAGCGGGCAGTACTCCTACGAGCAGTACTTC.

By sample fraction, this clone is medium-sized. CDR3 in amino acids: CASSPTSGRSNEQYF. The CDR3 DNA is TGTGCCAGCAGTCCGACTAGCGGGAGAAGCAACGAGCAGTACTTC. This chain connects TRBV2 to TRBJ2-7; 12 bases fit TRBD2. CDR1 is SNHLY, CDR2 FYNNEI, per germline. V gave up 5 bases and J gave up 5 bases; unmatched junction bases: 7. The CDR3 is 15 residues long.

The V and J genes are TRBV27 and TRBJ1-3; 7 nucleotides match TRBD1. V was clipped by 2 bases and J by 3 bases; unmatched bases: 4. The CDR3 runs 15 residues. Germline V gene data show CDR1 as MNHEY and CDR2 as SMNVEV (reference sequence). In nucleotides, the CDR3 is TGTGCCAGCAGTTTACGACAGGGCTTTGGAAACACCATATATTTT. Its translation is CASSLRQGFGNTIYF.

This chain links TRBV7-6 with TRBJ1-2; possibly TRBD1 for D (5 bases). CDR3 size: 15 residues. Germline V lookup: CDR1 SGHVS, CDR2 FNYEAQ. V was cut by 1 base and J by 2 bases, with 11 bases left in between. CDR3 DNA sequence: TGTGCCAGCAGCTTAGGGGCAGGGTCGAACTATGGCTACACCTTC. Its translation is CASSLGAGSNYGYTF.

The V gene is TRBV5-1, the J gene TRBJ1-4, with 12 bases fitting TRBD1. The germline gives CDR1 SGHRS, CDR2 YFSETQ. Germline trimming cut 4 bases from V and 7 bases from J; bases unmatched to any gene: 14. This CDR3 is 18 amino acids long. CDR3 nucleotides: TGCGCCAGCAGCGCTACGCCGGGACAGGGGGCAGGAGGTGAAAAACTGTTTTTT. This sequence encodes CASSATPGQGAGGEKLFF.

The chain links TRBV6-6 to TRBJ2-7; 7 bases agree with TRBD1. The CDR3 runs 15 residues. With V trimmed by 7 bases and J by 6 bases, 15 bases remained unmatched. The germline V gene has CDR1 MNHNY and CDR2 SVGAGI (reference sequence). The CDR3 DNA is TGTGCCAGCAACGACCTCACCTTGACAGGGCTCGAGCAGTACTTC. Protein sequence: CASNDLTLTGLEQYF.

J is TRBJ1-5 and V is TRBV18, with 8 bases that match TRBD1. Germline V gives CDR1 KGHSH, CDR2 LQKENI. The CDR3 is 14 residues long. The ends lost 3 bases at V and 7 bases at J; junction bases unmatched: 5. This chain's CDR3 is CASSPDRAIQPQHF. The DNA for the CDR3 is TGTGCCAGCTCACCGGACAGGGCGATCCAGCCCCAGCATTTT. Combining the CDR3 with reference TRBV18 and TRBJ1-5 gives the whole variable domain NAGVMQNPRHLVRRRGQEARLRCSPMKGHSHVYWYRQLPEEGLKFMVYLQKENIIDESGMPKERFSAEFPKEGPSILRIQQVVRGDSAAYFCASSPDRAIQPQHFGDGTRLSIL.

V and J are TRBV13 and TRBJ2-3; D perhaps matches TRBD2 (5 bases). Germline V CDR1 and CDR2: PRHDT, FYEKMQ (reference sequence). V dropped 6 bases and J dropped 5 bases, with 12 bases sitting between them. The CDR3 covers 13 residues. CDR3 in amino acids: CASSPLAGDTQYF. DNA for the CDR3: TGTGCCAGCAGTCCCTTGGCGGGAGATACGCAGTATTTT.

The CDR3: CASSLGATSGGSYEQYF. The CDR3 DNA reads as TGTGCCAGCAGCTTGGGGGCGACTAGCGGGGGCTCCTACGAGCAGTACTTC. This chain uses TRBV11-3 with TRBJ2-7; 12 positions match TRBD2. V lost 3 bases, J lost 0 bases, and 6 bases stayed unmatched. The CDR3 has 17 residues. Germline CDR1 is SGHNT and CDR2 is YENEEA.

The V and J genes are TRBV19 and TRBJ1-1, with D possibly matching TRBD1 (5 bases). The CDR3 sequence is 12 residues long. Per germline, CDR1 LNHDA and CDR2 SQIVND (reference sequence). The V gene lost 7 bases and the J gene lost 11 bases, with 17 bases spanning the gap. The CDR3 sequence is CASTPGGVSAFF. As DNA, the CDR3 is TGTGCCAGTACCCCCGGGGGGGTTTCGGCTTTCTTT.

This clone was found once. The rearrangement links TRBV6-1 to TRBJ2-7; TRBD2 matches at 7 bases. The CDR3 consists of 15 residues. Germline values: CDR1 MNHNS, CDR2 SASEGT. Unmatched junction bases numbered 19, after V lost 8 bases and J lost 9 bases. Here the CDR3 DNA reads TGTGCCAGCGGTCAACAGGCGGGGAGGGAAGGCGGGCAGTACTTC. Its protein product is CASGQQAGREGGQYF.

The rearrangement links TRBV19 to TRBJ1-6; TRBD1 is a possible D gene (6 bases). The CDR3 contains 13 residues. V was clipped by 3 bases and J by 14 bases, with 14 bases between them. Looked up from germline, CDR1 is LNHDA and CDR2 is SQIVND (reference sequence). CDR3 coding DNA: TGTGCCAGTAGTATCCTGGGGGCCCAATCCCTCCACTTT. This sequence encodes CASSILGAQSLHF.

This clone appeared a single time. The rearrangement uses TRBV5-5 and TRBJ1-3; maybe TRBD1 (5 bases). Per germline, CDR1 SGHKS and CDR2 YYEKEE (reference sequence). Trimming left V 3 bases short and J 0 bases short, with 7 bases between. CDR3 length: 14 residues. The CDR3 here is CASSWGDSGNTIYF. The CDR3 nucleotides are TGTGCCAGCAGCTGGGGGGACTCTGGAAACACCATATATTTT.

CDR3 sequence: CASSLGEGAKLFF. Here the CDR3 DNA reads TGTGCCAGCAGCTTAGGAGAGGGGGCAAAACTGTTTTTT. V gene TRBV11-2 combines with J gene TRBJ1-4; 7 bases agree with TRBD1. This CDR3 comprises 13 residues. V shed 1 base, J shed 10 bases, and the junction held 3 bases outside the gene matches. The germline gives CDR1 SGHAT, CDR2 FQNNGV.

This CDR3 reads CASSLYPPGGLWQTQYF. For the CDR3, the DNA is TGTGCCAGCAGCTTATATCCCCCGGGAGGGCTTTGGCAGACCCAGTACTTC. This rearrangement joins TRBV7-9 to TRBJ2-5; TRBD2 matches at 8 bases. Germline V gene data show CDR1 as SEHNR and CDR2 as FQNEAQ (reference sequence). The CDR3 length is 17 residues. With 2 bases clipped from V and 6 bases from J, the junction kept 14 bases outside the gene matches.

The DNA of the CDR3 is TGTGCCAGCAGTGACCCAATCCTTCCAGGTTCCAGCTCTGGAAACACCATATATTTT. Translating gives CASSDPILPGSSSGNTIYF. The rearrangement uses TRBV6-4 and TRBJ1-3; D unresolved. This CDR3 is built from 19 residues. Trimming took 2 bases from V and 0 from J, leaving 20 bases between them. The germline CDR1 and CDR2 sequences are MRHNA and SNTAGT.

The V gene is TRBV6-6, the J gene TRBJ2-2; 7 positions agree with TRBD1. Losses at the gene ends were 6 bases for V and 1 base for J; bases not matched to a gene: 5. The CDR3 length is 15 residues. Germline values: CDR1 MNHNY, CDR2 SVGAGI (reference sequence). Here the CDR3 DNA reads TGTGCCAGCAGCACGACAGGGATGAACACCGGGGAGCTGTTTTTT. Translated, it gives CASSTTGMNTGELFF.